This T cell receptor (beta chain) was recorded in a study of CD8 T cells in ankylosing spondylitis. Findings of the study overall: For ankylosing spondylitis blood, a TCR beta motif of 7 to 9 highly homologous variants appeared characteristic.

In the case of this clonotype: The antigen remains unidentified.

The CDR3 totals 14 residues. Germline V lookup: CDR1 SGHTA, CDR2 FQGNSA. V was shortened by 4 bases and J by 0 bases, with 10 bases between the two germline ends. TCRdb analysed the 5' RACE reads with MiXCR anew, one entry per CDR3 protein. The table includes approximately 400,000 distinct CDR3 sequences, 15% to 20% detected once. Sequencing was done on a sample of blood, either unsorted or a sorted T cell fraction (not recorded which). The source is a male donor with ankylosing spondylitis. The genes are TRBV7-2 and TRBJ2-7; D might be TRBD2 (6 bases). In nucleotides, the CDR3 is TGTGCCAGCAGCTGGGACTGGAACTCCTACGAGCAGTACTTC. This sequence encodes CASSWDWNSYEQYF.